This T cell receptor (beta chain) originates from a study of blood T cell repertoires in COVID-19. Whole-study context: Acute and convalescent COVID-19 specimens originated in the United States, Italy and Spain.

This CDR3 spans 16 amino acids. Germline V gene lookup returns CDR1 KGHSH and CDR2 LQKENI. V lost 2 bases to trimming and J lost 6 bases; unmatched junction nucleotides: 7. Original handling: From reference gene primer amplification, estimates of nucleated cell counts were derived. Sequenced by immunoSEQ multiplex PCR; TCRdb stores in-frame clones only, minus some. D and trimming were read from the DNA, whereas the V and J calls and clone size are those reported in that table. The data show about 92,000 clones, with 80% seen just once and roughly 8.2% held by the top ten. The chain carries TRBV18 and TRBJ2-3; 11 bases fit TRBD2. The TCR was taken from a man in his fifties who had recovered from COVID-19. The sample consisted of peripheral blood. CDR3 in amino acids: CASSPRVAGGPDTQYF. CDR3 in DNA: TGTGCCAGCTCACCAAGGGTAGCGGGGGGGCCTGATACGCAGTATTTT.